The rows below give T cell receptor beta chains drawn from one sample of a study of blood T cell repertoires in COVID-19. This table comes from immunoSEQ multiplex PCR, and its TCRdb copy is limited to in-frame clones, with some not included. In the table there are 200,000 to 250,000 clones, roughly 84% of which are singletons. Sequences were obtained from peripheral blood. Receptors originate from a middle-aged woman who had recovered from COVID-19. The CDR3 runs from the conserved cysteine through the conserved F or W. The order of the fields is CDR3 protein, CDR3 DNA, D gene, clone size, J gene, V gene. A D gene is named only where the DNA matches it firmly. A clone size is listed for some rows: how often the clone was seen (once, few, many), or a class if it is expanded.

CDR3: CAIGGGGGVGGYTF
DNA: TGTGCCATCGGGGGCGGAGGGGGCGTCGGCGGCTACACCTTC
D: TRBD1
size: -
J: TRBJ1-2
V: TRBV10-3

CDR3: CASSLSGSWETQYF
DNA: TGTGCCAGCAGCTTAAGCGGCTCGTGGGAGACCCAGTACTTC
D: -
size: -
J: TRBJ2-5
V: TRBV7-3

CDR3: CASTRGYGDNEQFF
DNA: TGTGCCAGCACCCGCGGTTACGGTGACAATGAGCAGTTCTTC
D: -
size: -
J: TRBJ2-1
V: TRBV6-5

CDR3: CASSPIAGGYEQYF
DNA: TGTGCCAGCAGCCCAATAGCGGGCGGCTACGAGCAGTACTTC
D: TRBD2
size: -
J: TRBJ2-7
V: TRBV16

CDR3: CASSPQGTQETQYF
DNA: TGTGCCAGCAGTCCCCAGGGGACCCAAGAGACCCAGTACTTC
D: -
size: -
J: TRBJ2-5
V: TRBV6-5

CDR3: CASSISGGGSDEQYF
DNA: TGCGCCAGCAGCATTTCCGGCGGGGGGTCCGACGAGCAGTACTTC
D: TRBD2
size: -
J: TRBJ2-7
V: TRBV5-1

CDR3: CASSLDRRRGTYNEQFF
DNA: TGTGCCAGCAGCTTAGATCGGAGGAGAGGAACCTACAATGAGCAGTTCTTC
D: -
size: once
J: TRBJ2-1
V: TRBV11-3

CDR3: CASSHEASARGTQYF
DNA: TGTGCCAGCAGCCACGAGGCTAGCGCCCGTGGTACGCAGTATTTT
D: -
size: -
J: TRBJ2-3
V: TRBV6-6

CDR3: CASRLGGELYTQYF
DNA: TGTGCCAGCAGACTCGGAGGGGAACTCTATACGCAGTATTTT
D: -
size: -
J: TRBJ2-3
V: TRBV28

CDR3: CASRPKRNQPQHF
DNA: TGTGCCAGCAGACCAAAGAGGAATCAGCCCCAGCATTTT
D: -
size: -
J: TRBJ1-5
V: TRBV6-5

CDR3: CASSLSVYEQYF
DNA: TGTGCCAGCAGCCTAAGCGTTTACGAGCAGTACTTC
D: -
size: -
J: TRBJ2-7
V: TRBV3-1/TRBV3-2

CDR3: CATSRGGTGVEGYTF
DNA: TGTGCCACCAGCAGAGGAGGGACAGGGGTCGAAGGCTACACCTTC
D: TRBD1
size: -
J: TRBJ1-2
V: TRBV15

CDR3: CATSRESGVYNEQFF
DNA: TGTGCCACCAGCAGAGAATCGGGGGTCTACAATGAGCAGTTCTTC
D: -
size: -
J: TRBJ2-1
V: TRBV15

CDR3: CASSSRQGRVHNSPLHF
DNA: TGTGCCAGCAGCTCTAGACAGGGACGGGTCCATAATTCACCCCTCCACTTT
D: TRBD1
size: -
J: TRBJ1-6
V: TRBV11-2

CDR3: CAISSQESNQPQHF
DNA: TGTGCCATCAGCTCACAGGAGAGCAATCAGCCCCAGCATTTT
D: -
size: -
J: TRBJ1-5
V: TRBV10-3

CDR3: CAWSLSRTGEETQYF
DNA: TGTGCCTGGAGTCTATCCCGGACAGGAGAAGAGACCCAGTACTTC
D: TRBD1
size: -
J: TRBJ2-5
V: TRBV30

CDR3: CASSFGAGATDTQYF
DNA: TGTGCCAGCAGTTTTGGGGCAGGGGCCACGGATACGCAGTATTTT
D: -
size: -
J: TRBJ2-3
V: TRBV28

CDR3: CASSSRLAGGPSTGELFF
DNA: TGTGCCAGCAGCTCCCGACTAGCGGGGGGGCCAAGCACCGGGGAGCTGTTTTTT
D: TRBD2
size: -
J: TRBJ2-2
V: TRBV9

CDR3: CASSLGQGGYGYTF
DNA: TGTGCCAGCAGCTTAGGACAGGGGGGCTATGGCTACACCTTC
D: TRBD1
size: once
J: TRBJ1-2
V: TRBV7-2

CDR3: CASTLRVGTGGFNSPLHF
DNA: TGCGCCAGCACCCTCAGGGTCGGGACAGGGGGCTTTAATTCACCCCTCCACTTT
D: TRBD1
size: -
J: TRBJ1-6
V: TRBV4-1

CDR3: CASSLAGGQETQYF
DNA: TGTGCCAGCAGCCTCGCAGGAGGGCAAGAGACCCAGTACTTC
D: -
size: once
J: TRBJ2-5
V: TRBV9

CDR3: CASSTGHPYEQYF
DNA: TGTGCCAGTAGTACCGGACACCCCTACGAGCAGTACTTC
D: -
size: -
J: TRBJ2-7
V: TRBV19

CDR3: CASSYSGTQETQYF
DNA: TGTGCCAGCAGTTACTCTGGCACACAAGAGACCCAGTACTTC
D: -
size: -
J: TRBJ2-5
V: TRBV6-2/TRBV6-3

CDR3: CASSEQAGVRINQPQHF
DNA: TGCGCCAGCAGTGAGCAAGCAGGGGTGCGGATCAATCAGCCCCAGCATTTT
D: -
size: -
J: TRBJ1-5
V: TRBV10-1

CDR3: CASSFRDSSVVQYF
DNA: TGTGCCAGCAGCTTCCGGGACTCATCCGTCGTCCAGTACTTC
D: -
size: -
J: TRBJ2-5
V: TRBV7-2

CDR3: CASSQVPGHVLFNSPLHF
DNA: TGTGCCAGCAGCCAAGTGCCAGGGCACGTCCTTTTTAATTCACCCCTCCACTTT
D: -
size: -
J: TRBJ1-6
V: TRBV16

CDR3: CASSPSGVNTIYF
DNA: TGTGCCAGCAGCCCATCAGGGGTCAACACCATATATTTT
D: -
size: -
J: TRBJ1-3
V: TRBV5-8

CDR3: CASSQPGSGYTF
DNA: TGTGCCAGCAGCCAACCGGGGTCTGGCTACACCTTC
D: -
size: -
J: TRBJ1-2
V: TRBV3-1/TRBV3-2

CDR3: CASSGVSSSGNTIYF
DNA: TGTGCCAGCTCCGGGGTTTCGAGCTCTGGAAACACCATATATTTT
D: -
size: -
J: TRBJ1-3
V: TRBV7-2

CDR3: CASSQDSHSGRYEQYF
DNA: TGCGCCAGCAGCCAAGATTCCCACAGCGGGAGGTACGAGCAGTACTTC
D: TRBD2
size: -
J: TRBJ2-7
V: TRBV4-3

CDR3: CASSFYGTGRETQYF
DNA: TGTGCCAGCAGTTTCTATGGGACAGGGAGGGAGACCCAGTACTTC
D: TRBD1
size: -
J: TRBJ2-5
V: TRBV28

CDR3: CASSEWMVAGLYTQYF
DNA: TGTGCCAGCAGTGAATGGATGGTAGCTGGATTGTATACGCAGTATTTT
D: -
size: -
J: TRBJ2-3
V: TRBV6-1

CDR3: CASARDGYTF
DNA: TGTGCCAGCGCCAGGGATGGCTACACCTTC
D: -
size: -
J: TRBJ1-2
V: TRBV12-3/TRBV12-4

CDR3: CAARRTANTGELFF
DNA: TGTGCCGCGCGAAGGACAGCGAACACCGGGGAGCTGTTTTTT
D: -
size: -
J: TRBJ2-2
V: TRBV6-5

CDR3: CASSLLPGTGHYEQYF
DNA: TGTGCCAGCAGTTTACTACCAGGGACAGGTCACTACGAGCAGTACTTC
D: TRBD1
size: once
J: TRBJ2-7
V: TRBV7-9

CDR3: CASSLDTGNQPQHF
DNA: TGTGCCAGCAGTCTGGACACCGGCAATCAGCCCCAGCATTTT
D: -
size: once
J: TRBJ1-5
V: TRBV6-5

CDR3: CASSVAGQGGNEQYF
DNA: TGTGCCAGCAGCGTCGCTGGACAGGGGGGAAACGAGCAGTACTTC
D: TRBD1
size: -
J: TRBJ2-7
V: TRBV9

CDR3: CASSRGQGYYNSPLHF
DNA: TGTGCCAGCAGCCGCGGACAGGGCTATTATAATTCACCCCTCCACTTT
D: TRBD1
size: -
J: TRBJ1-6
V: TRBV27

CDR3: CAIKDSSGPYNEQFF
DNA: TGTGCCATCAAGGATTCCAGCGGGCCCTACAATGAGCAGTTCTTC
D: -
size: -
J: TRBJ2-1
V: TRBV10-3

CDR3: CASSLDRGLGQPQHF
DNA: TGTGCCAGCAGTTTAGACAGGGGGCTTGGACAGCCCCAGCATTTT
D: TRBD1
size: -
J: TRBJ1-5
V: TRBV27

CDR3: CASPWDSNYQETQYF
DNA: TGTGCCAGCCCCTGGGACTCGAACTACCAAGAGACCCAGTACTTC
D: -
size: -
J: TRBJ2-5
V: TRBV6-4

CDR3: CASSLASLLRSGYTF
DNA: TGTGCCAGCAGCTTAGCTAGTCTTCTGCGGTCCGGCTACACCTTC
D: -
size: few
J: TRBJ1-2
V: TRBV7-9

CDR3: CASSQGRGRTEAFF
DNA: TGCGCCAGCAGCCAAGGTCGAGGTCGGACTGAAGCTTTCTTT
D: -
size: -
J: TRBJ1-1
V: TRBV4-3

CDR3: CASSLQRGLAEAFF
DNA: TGTGCCAGCAGCTTACAGCGGGGGCTGGCTGAAGCTTTCTTT
D: -
size: -
J: TRBJ1-1
V: TRBV11-2

CDR3: CASSLPGVGDTQYF
DNA: TGCGCCAGCAGCTTGCCGGGGGTGGGAGATACGCAGTATTTT
D: -
size: -
J: TRBJ2-3
V: TRBV5-1

CDR3: CATSDPGQGTGELFF
DNA: TGTGCCACCAGTGATCCCGGACAGGGGACCGGGGAGCTGTTTTTT
D: TRBD1
size: -
J: TRBJ2-2
V: TRBV24-1

CDR3: CASSDDGTSGSGYEQYF
DNA: TGTGCCAGCAGCGATGACGGGACTAGCGGGAGCGGCTACGAGCAGTACTTC
D: TRBD2
size: -
J: TRBJ2-7
V: TRBV11-2

CDR3: CATSRASGGRKDTQYF
DNA: TGTGCCACCAGCAGGGCTAGCGGGGGGCGGAAAGATACGCAGTATTTT
D: TRBD2
size: -
J: TRBJ2-3
V: TRBV15

CDR3: CASSPLAGAVYNEQFF
DNA: TGCGCCAGCAGCCCACTAGCGGGAGCGGTCTACAATGAGCAGTTCTTC
D: TRBD2
size: once
J: TRBJ2-1
V: TRBV5-1

CDR3: CAISDETDTQYF
DNA: TGTGCCATCAGTGACGAGACAGATACGCAGTATTTT
D: -
size: -
J: TRBJ2-3
V: TRBV10-3

CDR3: CASTLRGSRYEQYF
DNA: TGTGCCAGCACCCTACGGGGGTCTCGGTACGAGCAGTACTTC
D: -
size: once
J: TRBJ2-7
V: TRBV13

CDR3: CASTRGRDLYEQYF
DNA: TGTGCCAGCACACGCGGGAGGGACCTATACGAGCAGTACTTC
D: TRBD2
size: -
J: TRBJ2-7
V: TRBV2

CDR3: CASSWGQGTYGYTF
DNA: TGTGCCAGCAGCTGGGGACAGGGGACGTATGGCTACACCTTC
D: TRBD1
size: -
J: TRBJ1-2
V: TRBV5-6

CDR3: CASSLPGGVSGANVLTF
DNA: TGTGCCAGCAGCTTGCCAGGGGGAGTCTCTGGGGCCAACGTCCTGACTTTC
D: TRBD1
size: -
J: TRBJ2-6
V: TRBV5-4

CDR3: CASTPTGAPSGNTIYF
DNA: TGTGCCAGTACCCCCACAGGGGCCCCCTCTGGAAACACCATATATTTT
D: TRBD1
size: -
J: TRBJ1-3
V: TRBV19

CDR3: CAWNRDRNVVEQYF
DNA: TGTGCCTGGAACCGGGACAGAAATGTGGTAGAGCAGTACTTC
D: TRBD1
size: -
J: TRBJ2-7
V: TRBV30

CDR3: CASSHQGDRGADTQYF
DNA: TGTGCCAGCAGCCACCAGGGGGACAGGGGAGCAGATACGCAGTATTTT
D: TRBD1
size: -
J: TRBJ2-3
V: TRBV4-2